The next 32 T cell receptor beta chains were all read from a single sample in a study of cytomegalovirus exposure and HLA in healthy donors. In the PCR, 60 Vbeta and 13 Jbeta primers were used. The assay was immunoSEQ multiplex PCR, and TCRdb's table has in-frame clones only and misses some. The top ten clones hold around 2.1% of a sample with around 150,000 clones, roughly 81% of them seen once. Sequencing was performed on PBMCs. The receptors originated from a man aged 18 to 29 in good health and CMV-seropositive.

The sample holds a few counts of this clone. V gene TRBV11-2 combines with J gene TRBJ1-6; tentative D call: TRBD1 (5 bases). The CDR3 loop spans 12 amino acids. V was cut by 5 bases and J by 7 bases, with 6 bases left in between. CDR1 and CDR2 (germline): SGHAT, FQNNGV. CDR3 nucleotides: TGTGCCAGCAGCGGGGGGAATTCACCCCTCCACTTT. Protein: CASSGGNSPLHF.

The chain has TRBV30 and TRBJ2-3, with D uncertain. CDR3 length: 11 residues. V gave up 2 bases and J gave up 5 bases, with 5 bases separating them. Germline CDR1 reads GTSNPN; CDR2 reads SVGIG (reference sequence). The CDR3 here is CAWSPGDTQYF. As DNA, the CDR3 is TGTGCCTGGAGTCCCGGAGATACGCAGTATTTT. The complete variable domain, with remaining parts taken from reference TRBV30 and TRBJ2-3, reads SQTIHQWPATLVQPVGSPLSLECTVEGTSNPNLYWYRQAAGRGLQLLFYSVGIGQISSEVPQNLSASRPQDRQFILSSKKLLLSDSGFYLCAWSPGDTQYFGPGTRLTVL.

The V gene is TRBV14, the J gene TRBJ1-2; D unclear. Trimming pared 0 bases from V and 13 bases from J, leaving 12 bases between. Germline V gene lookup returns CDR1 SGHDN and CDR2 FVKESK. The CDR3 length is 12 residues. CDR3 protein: CASSQDFEPPTF. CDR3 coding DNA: TGTGCCAGCAGCCAAGATTTCGAGCCCCCCACCTTC.

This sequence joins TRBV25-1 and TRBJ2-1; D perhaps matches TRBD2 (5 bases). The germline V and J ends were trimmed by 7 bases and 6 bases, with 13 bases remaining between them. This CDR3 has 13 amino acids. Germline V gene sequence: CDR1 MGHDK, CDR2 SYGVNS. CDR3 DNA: TGTGCCAGCACCGACAATCGGGGCAATGAGCAGTTCTTC. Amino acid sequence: CASTDNRGNEQFF.

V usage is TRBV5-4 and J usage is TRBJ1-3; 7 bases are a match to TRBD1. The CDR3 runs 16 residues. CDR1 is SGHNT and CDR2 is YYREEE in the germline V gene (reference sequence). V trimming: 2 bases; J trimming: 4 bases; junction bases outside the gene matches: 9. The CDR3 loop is CASSLKQGFSGNTIYF. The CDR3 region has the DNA TGTGCCAGCAGCTTAAAACAGGGGTTTTCGGGAAACACCATATATTTT. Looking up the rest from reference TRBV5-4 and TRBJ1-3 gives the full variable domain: ETGVTQSPTHLIKTRGQQVTLRCSSQSGHNTVSWYQQALGQGPQFIFQYYREEENGRGNFPPRFSGLQFPNYSSELNVNALELDDSALYLCASSLKQGFSGNTIYFGEGSWLTVV.

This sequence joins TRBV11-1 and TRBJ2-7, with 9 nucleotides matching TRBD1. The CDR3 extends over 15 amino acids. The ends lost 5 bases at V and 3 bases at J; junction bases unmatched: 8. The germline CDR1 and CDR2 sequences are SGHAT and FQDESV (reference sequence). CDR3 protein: CASSGRDRGDYEQYF. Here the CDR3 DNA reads TGTGCCAGCAGCGGCAGAGACAGGGGGGACTACGAGCAGTACTTC.

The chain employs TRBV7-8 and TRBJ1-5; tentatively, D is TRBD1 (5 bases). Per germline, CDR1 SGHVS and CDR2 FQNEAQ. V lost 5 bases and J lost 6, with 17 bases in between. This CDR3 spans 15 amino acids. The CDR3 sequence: CASSADTSRSQPQHF. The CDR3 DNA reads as TGTGCCAGCAGCGCGGACACCTCGAGAAGTCAGCCCCAGCATTTT.

The CDR3 DNA reads TGTGCCAGCAGCCTCGCCCTTACTAGCGGGGCCGGCTACGAGCAGTACTTC. Protein: CASSLALTSGAGYEQYF. This rearrangement joins TRBV11-1 to TRBJ2-7, with TRBD2 identical over 10 bases. J lost 3 bases, V lost 5 bases, and 13 bases had no gene match. CDR1 and CDR2 (germline): SGHAT, FQDESV (reference sequence). The CDR3 is 17 residues long.

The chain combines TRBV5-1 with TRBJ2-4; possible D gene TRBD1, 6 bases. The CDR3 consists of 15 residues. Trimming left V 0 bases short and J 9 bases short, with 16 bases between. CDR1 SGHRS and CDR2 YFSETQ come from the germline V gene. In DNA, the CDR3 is TGCGCCAGCAGCTTGGCAGGGGCAGATGGTGGCATTCAGTACTTC. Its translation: CASSLAGADGGIQYF. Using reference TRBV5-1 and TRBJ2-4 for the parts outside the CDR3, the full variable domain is KAGVTQTPRYLIKTRGQQVTLSCSPISGHRSVSWYQQTPGQGLQFLFEYFSETQRNKGNFPGRFSGRQFSNSRSEMNVSTLELGDSALYLCASSLAGADGGIQYFGAGTRLSVL.

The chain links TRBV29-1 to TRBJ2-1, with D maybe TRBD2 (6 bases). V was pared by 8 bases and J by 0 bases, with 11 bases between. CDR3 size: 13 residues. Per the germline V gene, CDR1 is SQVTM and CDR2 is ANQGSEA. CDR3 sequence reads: CSSETSSYNEQFF. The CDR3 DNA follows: TGCAGCTCGGAGACTAGCTCCTACAATGAGCAGTTCTTC.

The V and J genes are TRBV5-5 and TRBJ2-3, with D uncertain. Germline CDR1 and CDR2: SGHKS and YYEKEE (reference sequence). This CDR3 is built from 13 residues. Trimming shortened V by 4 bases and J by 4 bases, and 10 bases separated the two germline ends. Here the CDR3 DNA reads TGTGCCAGCAGCCCCCTACCTTCAGATACGCAGTATTTT. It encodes CASSPLPSDTQYF.

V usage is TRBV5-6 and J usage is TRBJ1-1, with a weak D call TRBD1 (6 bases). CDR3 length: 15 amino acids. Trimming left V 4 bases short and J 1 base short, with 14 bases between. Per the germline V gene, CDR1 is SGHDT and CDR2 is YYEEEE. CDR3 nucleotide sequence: TGTGCCAGCAGCCCCCCGTCAGGGGCGAACACTGAAGCTTTCTTT. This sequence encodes CASSPPSGANTEAFF.

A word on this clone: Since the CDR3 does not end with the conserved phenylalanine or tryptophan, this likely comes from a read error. CDR3: CASSLGTGSYEQYL. In nucleotides, the CDR3 is TGTGCCAGCAGTCTTGGGACAGGGTCCTACGAGCAGTACCTC. This chain links TRBV14 with TRBJ2-7; 9 bases fit TRBD1. Trimming cost V 6 bases and J 1 base; bases outside gene matches: 4. Germline V gene data show CDR1 as SGHDN and CDR2 as FVKESK. CDR3 size: 14 residues.

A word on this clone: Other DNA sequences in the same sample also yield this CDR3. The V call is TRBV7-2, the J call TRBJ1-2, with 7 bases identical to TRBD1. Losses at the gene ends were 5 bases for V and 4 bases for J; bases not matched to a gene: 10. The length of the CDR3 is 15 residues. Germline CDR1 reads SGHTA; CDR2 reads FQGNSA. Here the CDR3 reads CASSLEGGAGYGYTF. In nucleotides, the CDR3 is TGTGCCAGCAGCCTAGAAGGGGGCGCAGGCTATGGCTACACCTTC.

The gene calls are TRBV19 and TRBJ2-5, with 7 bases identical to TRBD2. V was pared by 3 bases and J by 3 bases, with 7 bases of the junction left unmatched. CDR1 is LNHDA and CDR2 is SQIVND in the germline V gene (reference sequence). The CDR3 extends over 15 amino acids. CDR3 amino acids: CASSIGSGREETQYF. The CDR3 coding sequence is TGTGCCAGTAGTATTGGGTCAGGGAGGGAAGAGACCCAGTACTTC. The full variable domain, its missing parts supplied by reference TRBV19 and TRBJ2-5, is DGGITQSPKYLFRKEGQNVTLSCEQNLNHDAMYWYRQDPGQGLRLIYYSQIVNDFQKGDIAEGYSVSREKKESFPLTVTSAQKNPTAFYLCASSIGSGREETQYFGPGTRLLVL.

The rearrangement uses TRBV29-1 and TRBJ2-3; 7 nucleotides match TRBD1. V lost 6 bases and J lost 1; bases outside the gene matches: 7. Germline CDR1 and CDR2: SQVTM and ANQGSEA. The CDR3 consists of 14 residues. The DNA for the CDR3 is TGCAGCGTCGAGCCAGGGGGAGGCACAGATACGCAGTATTTT. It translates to CSVEPGGGTDTQYF.

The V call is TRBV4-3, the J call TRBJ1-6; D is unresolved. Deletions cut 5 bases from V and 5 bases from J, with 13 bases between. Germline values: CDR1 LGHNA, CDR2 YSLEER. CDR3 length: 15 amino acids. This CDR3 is CASSDTGQNNSPLHF. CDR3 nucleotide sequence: TGCGCCAGCAGCGATACGGGTCAGAATAATTCACCCCTCCACTTT.

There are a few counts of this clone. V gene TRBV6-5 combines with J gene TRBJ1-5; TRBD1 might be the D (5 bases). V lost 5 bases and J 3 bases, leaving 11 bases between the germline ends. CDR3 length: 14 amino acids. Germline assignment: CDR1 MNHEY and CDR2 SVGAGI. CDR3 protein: CASSVQGINQPQHF. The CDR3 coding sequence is TGTGCCAGCAGTGTCCAGGGTATCAATCAGCCCCAGCATTTT.

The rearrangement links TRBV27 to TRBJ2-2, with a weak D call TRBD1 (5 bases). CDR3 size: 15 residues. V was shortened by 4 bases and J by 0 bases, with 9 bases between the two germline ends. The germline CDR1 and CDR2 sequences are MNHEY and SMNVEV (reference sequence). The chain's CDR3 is CASSSQGANTGELFF. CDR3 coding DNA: TGTGCCAGCAGTTCACAAGGGGCGAACACCGGGGAGCTGTTTTTT.

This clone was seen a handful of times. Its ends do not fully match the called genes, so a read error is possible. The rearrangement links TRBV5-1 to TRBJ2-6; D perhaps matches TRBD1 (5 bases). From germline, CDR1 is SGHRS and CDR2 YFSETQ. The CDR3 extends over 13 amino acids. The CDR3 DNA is TGCGCCAGCGCAATAATTGGGGCCAACGGCCTGACTTTC. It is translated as CASAIIGANGLTF. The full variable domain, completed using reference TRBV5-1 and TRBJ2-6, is KAGVTQTPRYLIKTRGQQVTLSCSPISGHRSVSWYQQTPGQGLQFLFEYFSETQRNKGNFPGRFSGRQFSNSRSEMNVSTLELGDSALYLCASAIIGANGLTFGAGSRLTVL.

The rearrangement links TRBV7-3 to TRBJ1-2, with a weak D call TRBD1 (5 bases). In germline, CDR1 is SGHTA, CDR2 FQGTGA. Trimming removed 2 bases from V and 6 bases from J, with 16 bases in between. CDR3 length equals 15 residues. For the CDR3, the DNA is TGTGCCAGCAGCTTAGGGGCAGTCGCTAGGGATGGCTACACCTTC. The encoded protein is CASSLGAVARDGYTF.

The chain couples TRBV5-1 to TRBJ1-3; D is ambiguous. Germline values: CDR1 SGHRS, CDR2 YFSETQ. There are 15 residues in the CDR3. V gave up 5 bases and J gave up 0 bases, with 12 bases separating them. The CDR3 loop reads CASSLEGSSGNTIYF. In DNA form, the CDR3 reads TGCGCCAGCAGTCTGGAAGGGAGCTCTGGAAACACCATATATTTT.

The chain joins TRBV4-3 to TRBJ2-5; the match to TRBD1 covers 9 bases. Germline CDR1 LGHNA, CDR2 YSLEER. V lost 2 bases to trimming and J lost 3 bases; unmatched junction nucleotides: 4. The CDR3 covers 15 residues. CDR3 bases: TGCGCCAGCAGCCAATCCACAGGGGGCAAAGAGACCCAGTACTTC. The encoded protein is CASSQSTGGKETQYF.

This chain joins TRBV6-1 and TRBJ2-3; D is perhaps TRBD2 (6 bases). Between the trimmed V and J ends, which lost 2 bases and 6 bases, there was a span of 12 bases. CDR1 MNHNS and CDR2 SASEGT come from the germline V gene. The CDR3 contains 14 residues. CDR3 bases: TGTGCCAGCAGTGAAAGTGCGGGGCCCGATACGCAGTATTTT. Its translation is CASSESAGPDTQYF.

The CDR3 bases are TGCGCCAGGGACCACTCGGGGGTCACCTACAATGAGCAGTTCTTC. Its protein is CARDHSGVTYNEQFF. The chain employs TRBV4-1 and TRBJ2-1; TRBD2 might be the D (6 bases). Trimming pared 9 bases from V and 2 bases from J, leaving 17 bases between. This CDR3 has 15 amino acids. Germline V gives CDR1 MGHRA, CDR2 YSYEKL.

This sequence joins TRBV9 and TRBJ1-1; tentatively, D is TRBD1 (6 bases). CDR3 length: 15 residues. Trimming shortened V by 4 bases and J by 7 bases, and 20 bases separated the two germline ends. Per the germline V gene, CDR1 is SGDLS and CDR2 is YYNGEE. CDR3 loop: CASSPSPTGGIEAFF. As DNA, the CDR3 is TGTGCCAGCAGCCCCTCCCCGACAGGCGGTATTGAAGCTTTCTTT.

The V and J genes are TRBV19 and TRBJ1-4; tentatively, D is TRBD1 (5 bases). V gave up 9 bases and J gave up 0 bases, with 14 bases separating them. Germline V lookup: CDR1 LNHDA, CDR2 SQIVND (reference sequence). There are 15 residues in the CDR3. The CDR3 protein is CASAGTDATNEKLFF. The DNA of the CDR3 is TGTGCCAGCGCAGGGACTGATGCAACTAATGAAAAACTGTTTTTT.

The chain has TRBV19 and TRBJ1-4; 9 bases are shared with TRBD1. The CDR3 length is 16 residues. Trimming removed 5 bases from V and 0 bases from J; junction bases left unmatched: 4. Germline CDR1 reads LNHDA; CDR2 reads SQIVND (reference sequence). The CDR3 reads CASSDRGTPTNEKLFF. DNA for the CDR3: TGTGCCAGTAGTGACAGGGGGACGCCAACTAATGAAAAACTGTTTTTT.

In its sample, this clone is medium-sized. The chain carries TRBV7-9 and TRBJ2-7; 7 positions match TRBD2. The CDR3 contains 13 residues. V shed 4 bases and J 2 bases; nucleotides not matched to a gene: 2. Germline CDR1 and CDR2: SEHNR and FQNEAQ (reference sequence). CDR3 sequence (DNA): TGTGCCAGCAGCTATGGGACTACCTACGAGCAGTACTTC. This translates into CASSYGTTYEQYF.

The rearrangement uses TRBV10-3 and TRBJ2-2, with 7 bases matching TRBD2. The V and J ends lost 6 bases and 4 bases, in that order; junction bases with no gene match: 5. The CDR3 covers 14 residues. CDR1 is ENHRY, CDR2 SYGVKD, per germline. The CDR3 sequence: CAISPGLSTGELFF. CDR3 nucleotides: TGTGCCATCAGCCCGGGACTATCCACCGGGGAGCTGTTTTTT.

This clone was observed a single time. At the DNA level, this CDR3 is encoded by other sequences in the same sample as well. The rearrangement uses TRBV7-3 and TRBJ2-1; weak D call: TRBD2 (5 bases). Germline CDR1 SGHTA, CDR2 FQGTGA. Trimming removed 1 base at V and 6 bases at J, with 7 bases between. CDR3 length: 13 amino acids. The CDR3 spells CASSLNEGNEQFF. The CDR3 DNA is TGTGCCAGCAGCTTAAACGAGGGCAATGAGCAGTTCTTC.

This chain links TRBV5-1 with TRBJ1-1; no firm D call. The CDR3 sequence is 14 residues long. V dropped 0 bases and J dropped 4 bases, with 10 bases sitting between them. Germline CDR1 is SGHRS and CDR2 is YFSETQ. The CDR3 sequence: CASSLGGEGTEAFF. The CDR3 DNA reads TGCGCCAGCAGCTTGGGTGGGGAGGGCACTGAAGCTTTCTTT.